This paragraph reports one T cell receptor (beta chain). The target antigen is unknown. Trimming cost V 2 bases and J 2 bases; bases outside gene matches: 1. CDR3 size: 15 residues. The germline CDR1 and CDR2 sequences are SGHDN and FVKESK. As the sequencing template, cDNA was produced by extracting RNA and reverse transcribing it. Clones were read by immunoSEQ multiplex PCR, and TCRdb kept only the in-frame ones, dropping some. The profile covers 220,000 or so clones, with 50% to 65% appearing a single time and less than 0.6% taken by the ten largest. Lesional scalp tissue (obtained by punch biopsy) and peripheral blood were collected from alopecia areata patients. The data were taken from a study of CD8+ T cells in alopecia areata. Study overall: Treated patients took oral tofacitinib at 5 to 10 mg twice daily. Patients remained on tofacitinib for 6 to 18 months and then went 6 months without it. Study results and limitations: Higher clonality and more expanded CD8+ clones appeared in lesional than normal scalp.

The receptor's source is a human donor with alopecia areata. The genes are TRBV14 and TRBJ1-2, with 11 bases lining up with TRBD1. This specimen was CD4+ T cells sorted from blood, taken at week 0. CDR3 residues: CASSQRDRGNYGYTF. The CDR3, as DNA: TGTGCCAGCAGCCAAAGGGACAGGGGGAACTATGGCTACACCTTC.